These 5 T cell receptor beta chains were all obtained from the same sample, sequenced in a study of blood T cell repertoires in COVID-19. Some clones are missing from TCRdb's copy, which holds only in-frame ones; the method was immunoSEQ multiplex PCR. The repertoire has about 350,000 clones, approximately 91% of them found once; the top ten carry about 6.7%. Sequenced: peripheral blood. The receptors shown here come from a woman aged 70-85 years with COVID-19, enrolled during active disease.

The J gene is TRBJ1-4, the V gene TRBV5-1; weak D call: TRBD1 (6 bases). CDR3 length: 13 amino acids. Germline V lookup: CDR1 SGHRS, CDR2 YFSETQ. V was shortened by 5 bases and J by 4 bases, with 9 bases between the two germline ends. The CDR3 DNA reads TGCGCCAGCAGAGAACAGGGTAATGAAAAACTGTTTTTT. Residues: CASREQGNEKLFF. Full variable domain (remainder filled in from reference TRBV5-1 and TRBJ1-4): KAGVTQTPRYLIKTRGQQVTLSCSPISGHRSVSWYQQTPGQGLQFLFEYFSETQRNKGNFPGRFSGRQFSNSRSEMNVSTLELGDSALYLCASREQGNEKLFFGSGTQLSVL.

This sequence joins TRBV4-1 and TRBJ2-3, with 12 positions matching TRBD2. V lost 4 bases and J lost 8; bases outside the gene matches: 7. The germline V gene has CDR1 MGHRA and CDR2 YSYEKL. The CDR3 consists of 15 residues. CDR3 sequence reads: CASSRTSGEESTQYF. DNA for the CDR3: TGCGCCAGCAGCCGGACTAGCGGGGAAGAGTCTACGCAGTATTTT.

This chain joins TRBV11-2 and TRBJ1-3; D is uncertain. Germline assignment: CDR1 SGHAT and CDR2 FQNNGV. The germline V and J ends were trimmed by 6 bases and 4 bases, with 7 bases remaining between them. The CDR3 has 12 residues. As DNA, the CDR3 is TGTGCCAGCAGTATCGCGGGAAACACCATATATTTT. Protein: CASSIAGNTIYF.

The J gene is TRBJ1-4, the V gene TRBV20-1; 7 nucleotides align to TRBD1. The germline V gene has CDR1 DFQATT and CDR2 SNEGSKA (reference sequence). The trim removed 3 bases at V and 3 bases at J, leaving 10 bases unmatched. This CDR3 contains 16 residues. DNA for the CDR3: TGCAGTGCTAGTCTGACAGGGAGGCCTGCTAATGAAAAACTGTTTTTT. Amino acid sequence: CSASLTGRPANEKLFF.

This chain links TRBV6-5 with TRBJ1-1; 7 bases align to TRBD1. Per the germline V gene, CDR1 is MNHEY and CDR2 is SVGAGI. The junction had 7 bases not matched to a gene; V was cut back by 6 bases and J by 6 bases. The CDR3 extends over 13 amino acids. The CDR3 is CASRHRGSPEAFF. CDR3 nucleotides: TGTGCCAGCAGGCACAGGGGATCCCCTGAAGCTTTCTTT.